This record covers a single TCR beta chain. Its cognate antigen is unknown. TCR libraries were built in bulk with a published protocol and specific TCR primers. TCRdb ran MiXCR on the PCR reads and lists one entry per CDR3 protein. The sample gives roughly 93,000 distinct CDR3 sequences, about 23% of which show up once; 0.78% is in the top ten. The data stem from a study of molecular identifiers for immune sequencing clone quantification. When naive CD8 T cells were sorted, they were gated as CD8+CD4-CCR7+CD45RA+. Notes on the study in general: Spiked Jurkat TCR RNA equivalent to one cell was reportedly detectable in about 900,000 naive cells. In CMV-specific effectors, clones above 20 copies held over 98% of molecules; naive, under 1%.

This CDR3 is built from 11 residues. Germline V gene data show CDR1 as DFQATT and CDR2 as SNEGSKA (reference sequence). Trimming shortened V by 6 bases and J by 1 base, and 7 bases separated the two germline ends. The genes are TRBV20-1 and TRBJ2-7, with no clear D. Sequenced: naive CD8+ T cells from blood, with Jurkat cell RNA spiked in. Subset noted: FACS-sorted CD8+CD4-CCR7+CD45RA+ naive T cells. The TCR sequence derives from a human donor in good health. Some libraries in this study had Jurkat cell RNA spiked in. The CDR3 coding sequence is TGCAGTGCGGGAATTTCCTACGAGCAGTACTTC. Residues: CSAGISYEQYF.